The clone carrying this TCR beta chain has at least ten counts. The antigen is undetermined. TCR alpha and beta CDR3 regions were amplified from RNA using iRepertoire nested multiplex PCR. For one-step reverse transcription and amplification, about 90-400 ng of tissue mRNA or PBMC total RNA was used. Via MiXCR, TCRdb re-called the multiplex PCR reads, giving one row per CDR3 protein. The sample contains 15,000 to 20,000 distinct CDR3 sequences, roughly 60% of which appear only once. The source of the sample is a study of glioma-infiltrating T cells. Whole-study findings and limits: Very few CDR3 sequences were shared between tissue and blood.

The CDR3 covers 18 residues. V was clipped by 0 bases and J by 4 bases; unmatched bases: 11. Germline V gene data show CDR1 as LGHNA and CDR2 as YSLEER. The sequence derives from a human donor with low-grade glioma or glioblastoma, undergoing nonglioma brain surgery, or in good health (not recorded which). J is TRBJ2-1 and V is TRBV4-3, with 8 nucleotides matching TRBD2. The sequencing sample was made of glioma tissue, nonneoplastic brain tissue, or PBMCs (not recorded which). The CDR3 is CASSQDRGGGRRYNEQFF. The CDR3 region has the DNA TGCGCCAGCAGCCAAGATCGGGGAGGCGGGAGGAGGTACAATGAGCAGTTCTTC.